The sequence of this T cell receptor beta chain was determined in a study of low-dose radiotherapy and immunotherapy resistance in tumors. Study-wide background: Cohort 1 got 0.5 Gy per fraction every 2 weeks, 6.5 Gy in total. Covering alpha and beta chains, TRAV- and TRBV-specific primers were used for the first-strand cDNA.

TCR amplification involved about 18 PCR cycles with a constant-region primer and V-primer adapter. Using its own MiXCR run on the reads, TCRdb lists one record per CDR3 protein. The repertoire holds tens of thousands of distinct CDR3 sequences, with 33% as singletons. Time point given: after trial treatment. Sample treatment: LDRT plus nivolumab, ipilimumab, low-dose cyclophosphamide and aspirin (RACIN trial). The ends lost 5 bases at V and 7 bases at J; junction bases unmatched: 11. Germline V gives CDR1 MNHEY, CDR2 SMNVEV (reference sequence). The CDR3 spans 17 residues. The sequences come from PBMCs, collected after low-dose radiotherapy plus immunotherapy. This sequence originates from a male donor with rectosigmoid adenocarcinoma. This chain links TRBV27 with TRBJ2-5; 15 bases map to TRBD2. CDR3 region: CASSRFGTSGRRGTQYF. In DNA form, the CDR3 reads TGTGCCAGCAGTCGTTTTGGGACTAGCGGGAGGAGGGGGACCCAGTACTTC.